This T cell receptor beta chain emerged from a study of cytomegalovirus exposure and HLA in healthy donors. CDR3 size: 14 residues. V shed 7 bases and J 4 bases; nucleotides not matched to a gene: 8. Germline CDR1 reads MDHEN; CDR2 reads SYDVKM. The PCR contained 60 Vbeta and 13 Jbeta primers. Clones were sequenced by immunoSEQ multiplex PCR, and TCRdb holds only the in-frame ones, with some missing. The repertoire holds about 130,000 clones, with 70% to 80% as singletons. This chain uses TRBV28 with TRBJ1-2; 8 bases match TRBD1. This sequence was found in a human donor in good health. The sequenced sample consisted of PBMCs. The CDR3 reads CASTPRTGPYGYTF. CDR3 nucleotide sequence: TGTGCCAGCACCCCTCGGACAGGGCCCTATGGCTACACCTTC.